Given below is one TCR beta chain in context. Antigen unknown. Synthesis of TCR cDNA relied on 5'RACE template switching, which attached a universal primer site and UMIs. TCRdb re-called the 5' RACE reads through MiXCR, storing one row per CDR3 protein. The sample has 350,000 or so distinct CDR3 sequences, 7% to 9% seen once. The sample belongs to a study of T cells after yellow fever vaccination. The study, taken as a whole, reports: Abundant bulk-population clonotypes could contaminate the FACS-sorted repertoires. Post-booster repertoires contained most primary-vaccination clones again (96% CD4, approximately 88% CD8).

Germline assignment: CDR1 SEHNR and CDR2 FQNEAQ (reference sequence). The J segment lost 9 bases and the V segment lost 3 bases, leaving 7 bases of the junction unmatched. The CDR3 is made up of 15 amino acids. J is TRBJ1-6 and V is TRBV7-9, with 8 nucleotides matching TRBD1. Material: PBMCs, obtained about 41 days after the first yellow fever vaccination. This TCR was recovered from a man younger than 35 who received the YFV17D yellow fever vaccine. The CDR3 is CASSFQTGEGSPLHF. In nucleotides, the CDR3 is TGTGCCAGCAGCTTTCAGACAGGGGAAGGTTCACCCCTCCACTTT.